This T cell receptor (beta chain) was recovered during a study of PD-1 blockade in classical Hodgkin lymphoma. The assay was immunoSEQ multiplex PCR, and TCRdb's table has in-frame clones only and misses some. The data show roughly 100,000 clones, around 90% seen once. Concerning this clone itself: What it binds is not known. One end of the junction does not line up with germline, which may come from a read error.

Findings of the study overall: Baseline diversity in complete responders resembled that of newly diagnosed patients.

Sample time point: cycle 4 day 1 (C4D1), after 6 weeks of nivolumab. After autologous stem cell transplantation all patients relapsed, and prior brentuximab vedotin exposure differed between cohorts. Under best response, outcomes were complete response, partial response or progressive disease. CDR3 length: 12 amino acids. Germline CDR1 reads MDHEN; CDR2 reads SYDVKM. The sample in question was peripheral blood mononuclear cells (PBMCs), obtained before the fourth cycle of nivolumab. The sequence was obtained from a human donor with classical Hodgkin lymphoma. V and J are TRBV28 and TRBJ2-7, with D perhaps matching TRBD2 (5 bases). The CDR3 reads CASSPPGPLRDF. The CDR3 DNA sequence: TGTGCCAGCAGTCCTCCCGGCCCCCTGCGGGACTTC.